The T cell receptor beta chain described here comes from a study of shared clonotypes between healthy human individuals. Whole-study findings and limits: Sequencing depth was predicted to influence how clonotypes are shared among donors.

As regards this clone: The antigen is not known.

There are 14 residues in the CDR3. With 3 bases removed from V and 3 bases from J, the gap between germline ends came to 9 bases. Clones were read by immunoSEQ multiplex PCR, and TCRdb kept only the in-frame ones, dropping some. In the table there are approximately 500,000 clones, around 80% of which are singletons. Material: PBMCs. V is TRBV5-3 and J is TRBJ1-4, with a weak D call TRBD1 (6 bases). TRBV5-3 is designated an ORF whose function remains uncertain. This receptor was taken from a woman in her forties in good health. Some clones in this sample may be carry-over from other donors' samples. CDR3 nucleotides: TGTGCCAGAAGCTGGGGGGCTTCTAATGAAAAACTGTTTTTT. Translated: CARSWGASNEKLFF.